The clone carrying this T cell receptor beta chain was seen a few times. What it binds is unknown. This entry is derived from a study of T cells after yellow fever vaccination. TCRdb re-called the 5' RACE reads with MiXCR, one entry per CDR3 protein. Of about 550,000 distinct CDR3 sequences listed, 15% to 20% are singletons. Whole-study findings and limits: Repertoires sorted by FACS could include abundant clonotypes that are contaminants from the bulk population.

The CDR3 runs to 11 residues. V lost 5 bases, J lost 11 bases, and 13 bases lay in between. Germline V gives CDR1 SGHVT, CDR2 SQSDAQ. The sample was PBMCs, taken 15 days after the yellow fever booster vaccination. The J gene is TRBJ2-7, the V gene TRBV7-4; D is perhaps TRBD2 (5 bases). The source of this sequence is a man aged 25 to 40 who received the YFV17D yellow fever vaccine. The CDR3 is CASSPPGKKYF. The CDR3 DNA reads as TGTGCCAGCAGCCCCCCCGGGAAGAAGTACTTC.